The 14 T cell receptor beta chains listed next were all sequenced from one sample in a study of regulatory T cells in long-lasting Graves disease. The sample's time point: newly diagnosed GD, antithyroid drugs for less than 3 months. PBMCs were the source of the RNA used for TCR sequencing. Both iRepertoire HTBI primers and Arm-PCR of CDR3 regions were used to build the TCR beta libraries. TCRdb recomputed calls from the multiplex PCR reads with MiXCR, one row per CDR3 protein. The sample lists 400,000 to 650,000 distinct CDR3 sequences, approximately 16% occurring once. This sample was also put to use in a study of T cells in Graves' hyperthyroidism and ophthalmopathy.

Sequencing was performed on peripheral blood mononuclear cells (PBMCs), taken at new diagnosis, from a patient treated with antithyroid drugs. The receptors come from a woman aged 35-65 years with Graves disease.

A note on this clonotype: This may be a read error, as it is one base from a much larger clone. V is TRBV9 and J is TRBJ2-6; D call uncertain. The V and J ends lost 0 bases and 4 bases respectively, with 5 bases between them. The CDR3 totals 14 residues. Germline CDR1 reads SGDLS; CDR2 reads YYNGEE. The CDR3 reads CASSVEWGANVLTF. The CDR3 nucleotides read TGTGCCAGCAGCGTAGAGTGGGGGGCCAACGTCCTGACTTTC.

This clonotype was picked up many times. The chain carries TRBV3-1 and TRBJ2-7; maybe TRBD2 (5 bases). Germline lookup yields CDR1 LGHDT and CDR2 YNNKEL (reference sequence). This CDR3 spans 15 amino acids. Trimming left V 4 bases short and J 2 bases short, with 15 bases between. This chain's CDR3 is CASSRDGLLTYEQYF. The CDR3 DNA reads TGTGCCAGCAGCCGCGACGGACTCCTAACCTACGAGCAGTACTTC.

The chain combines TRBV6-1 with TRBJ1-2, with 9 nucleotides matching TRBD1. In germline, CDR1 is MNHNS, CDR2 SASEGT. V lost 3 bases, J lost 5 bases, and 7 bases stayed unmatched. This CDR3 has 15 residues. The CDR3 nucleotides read TGTGCCAGCAGTGATGCGGGACAGGGAATTTATGGCTACACCTTC. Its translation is CASSDAGQGIYGYTF.

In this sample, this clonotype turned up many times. In DNA, the CDR3 is TGCAGCGTCGGGGTGGGGGGAAATCAGCCCCAGCATTTT. This encodes CSVGVGGNQPQHF. This chain uses TRBV29-1 with TRBJ1-5, with a tentative D call TRBD1 (5 bases). Trimming took off 6 bases at V and 4 bases at J, with 13 bases between the two ends. The CDR3 has 13 amino acids. Germline CDR1 reads SQVTM; CDR2 reads ANQGSEA.

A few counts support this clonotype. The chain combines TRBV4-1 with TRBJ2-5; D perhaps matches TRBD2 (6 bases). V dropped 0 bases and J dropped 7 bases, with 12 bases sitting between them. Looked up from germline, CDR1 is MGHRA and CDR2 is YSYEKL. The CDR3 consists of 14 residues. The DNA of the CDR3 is TGCGCCAGCAGCCAAGACGGGACTGGGGGGACCCAGTACTTC. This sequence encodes CASSQDGTGGTQYF.

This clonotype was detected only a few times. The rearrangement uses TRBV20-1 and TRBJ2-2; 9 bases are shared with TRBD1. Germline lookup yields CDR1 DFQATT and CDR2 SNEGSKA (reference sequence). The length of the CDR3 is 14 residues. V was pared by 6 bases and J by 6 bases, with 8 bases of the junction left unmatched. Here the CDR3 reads CSARRGQGPGELFF. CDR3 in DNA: TGCAGTGCCAGAAGGGGACAGGGCCCCGGGGAGCTGTTTTTT.

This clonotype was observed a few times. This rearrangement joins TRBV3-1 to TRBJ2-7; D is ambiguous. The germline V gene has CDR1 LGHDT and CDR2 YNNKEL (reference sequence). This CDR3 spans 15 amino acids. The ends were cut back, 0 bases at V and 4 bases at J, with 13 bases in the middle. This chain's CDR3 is CASSQDFRLNYEQYF. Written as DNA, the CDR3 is TGTGCCAGCAGCCAAGATTTCCGCCTCAATTACGAGCAGTACTTC.

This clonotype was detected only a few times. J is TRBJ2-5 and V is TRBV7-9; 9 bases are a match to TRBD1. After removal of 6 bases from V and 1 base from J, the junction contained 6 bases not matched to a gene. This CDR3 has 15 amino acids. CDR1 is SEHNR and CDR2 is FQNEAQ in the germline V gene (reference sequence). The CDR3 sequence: CASSLGTGRQETQYF. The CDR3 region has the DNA TGTGCCAGCAGTCTCGGGACAGGGCGCCAAGAGACCCAGTACTTC.

The CDR3 spells CASSQPGQEVGNTIYF. The CDR3 DNA sequence: TGCGCCAGCAGCCAGCCGGGACAGGAAGTTGGAAACACCATATATTTT. This chain links TRBV4-1 with TRBJ1-3, with 8 nucleotides matching TRBD1. Looked up from germline, CDR1 is MGHRA and CDR2 is YSYEKL. The CDR3 runs to 16 residues. Unmatched junction bases numbered 7, after V lost 3 bases and J lost 3 bases.

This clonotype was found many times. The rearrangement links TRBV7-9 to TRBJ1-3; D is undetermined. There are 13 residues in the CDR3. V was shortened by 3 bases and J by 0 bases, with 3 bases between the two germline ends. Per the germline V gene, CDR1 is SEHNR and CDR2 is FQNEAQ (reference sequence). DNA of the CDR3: TGTGCCAGCAGCTTCGTCTCTGGAAACACCATATATTTT. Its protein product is CASSFVSGNTIYF.

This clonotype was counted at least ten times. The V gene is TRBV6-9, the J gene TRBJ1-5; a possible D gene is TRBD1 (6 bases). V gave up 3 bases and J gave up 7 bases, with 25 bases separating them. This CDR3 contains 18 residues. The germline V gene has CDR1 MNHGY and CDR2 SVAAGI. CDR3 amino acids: CASSYLGQTGANRQPQHF. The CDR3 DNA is TGTGCCAGCAGTTACTTAGGGCAAACGGGGGCGAATAGACAGCCCCAGCATTTT.

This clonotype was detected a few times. CDR3 amino acids: CASSNTGSPYEQYF. As DNA, the CDR3 is TGTGCCAGCAGCAACACGGGGTCCCCCTACGAGCAGTACTTC. The chain couples TRBV12-3 or TRBV12-4 to TRBJ2-7, with D possibly TRBD2 on 5 matching bases. This CDR3 region has 14 residues. V lost 6 bases and J 2 bases, leaving 14 bases between the germline ends.

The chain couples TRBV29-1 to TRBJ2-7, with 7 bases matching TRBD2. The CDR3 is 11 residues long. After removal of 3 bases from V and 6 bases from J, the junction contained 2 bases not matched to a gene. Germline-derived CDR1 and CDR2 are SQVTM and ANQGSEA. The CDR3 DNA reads TGCAGCGTTGATACGGGGGGCGAGCAGTACTTC. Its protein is CSVDTGGEQYF.

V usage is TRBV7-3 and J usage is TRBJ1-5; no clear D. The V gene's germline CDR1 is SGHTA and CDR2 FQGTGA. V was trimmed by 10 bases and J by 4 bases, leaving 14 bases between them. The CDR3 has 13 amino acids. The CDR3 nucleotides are TGTGCCACCGGTGGAGTGACTAATCAGCCCCAGCATTTT. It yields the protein CATGGVTNQPQHF.